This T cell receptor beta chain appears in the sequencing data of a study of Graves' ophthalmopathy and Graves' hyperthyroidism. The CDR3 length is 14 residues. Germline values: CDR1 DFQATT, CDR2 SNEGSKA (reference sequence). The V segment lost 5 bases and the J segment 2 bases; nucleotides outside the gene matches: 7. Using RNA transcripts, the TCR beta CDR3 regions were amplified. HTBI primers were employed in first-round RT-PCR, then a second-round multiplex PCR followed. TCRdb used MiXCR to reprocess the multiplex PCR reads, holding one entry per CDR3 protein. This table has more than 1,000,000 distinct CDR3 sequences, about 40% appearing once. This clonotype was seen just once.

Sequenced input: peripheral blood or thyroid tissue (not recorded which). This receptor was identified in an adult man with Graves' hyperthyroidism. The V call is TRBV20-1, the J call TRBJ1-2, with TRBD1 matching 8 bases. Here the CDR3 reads CSAEDRDRNYGYTF. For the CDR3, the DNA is TGCAGTGCTGAGGACAGGGACAGAAACTATGGCTACACCTTC.